Following are 6 T cell receptor beta chains from one sample sequenced in a study of T-cell reconstitution after alpha-beta-depleted transplantation in children. During its preparation, the TCRbeta library received unique molecular identifiers. TCRdb re-derived calls from the PCR reads in MiXCR, one entry per CDR3 protein. In the table there are about 360,000 distinct CDR3 sequences, approximately 12% of which are singletons. This material consisted of PBMCs, taken from the stem cell graft. Every receptor here comes from a human donor who donated a stem cell graft to a child with Fanconi anemia.

The chain joins TRBV29-1 to TRBJ1-2; tentative D call: TRBD1 (5 bases). The V gene's germline CDR1 is SQVTM and CDR2 ANQGSEA. This CDR3 comprises 16 residues. Trimming stripped 3 bases from V and 4 bases from J, with 21 bases between. This chain's CDR3 is CSVDIEGFPQGYGYTF. The CDR3 bases are TGCAGCGTTGACATCGAAGGGTTCCCCCAGGGCTATGGCTACACCTTC.

This clonotype has just one count. The rearrangement joins TRBV7-2 to TRBJ2-1; TRBD1 aligns across 9 bases. The CDR3 loop spans 15 amino acids. V shed 5 bases and J 8 bases; nucleotides not matched to a gene: 10. Germline V lookup: CDR1 SGHTA, CDR2 FQGNSA. The CDR3 here is CASSARDRERDEQFF. In nucleotides, the CDR3 is TGTGCCAGCAGCGCCCGGGACAGGGAAAGGGATGAGCAGTTCTTC.

The gene calls are TRBV5-1 and TRBJ2-2; D is possibly TRBD1 (6 bases). CDR3 length: 16 amino acids. Germline V lookup: CDR1 SGHRS, CDR2 YFSETQ. Trimming left V 4 bases short and J 5 bases short, with 18 bases between. CDR3 nucleotides: TGCGCCAGCAGCCTGGACCCGAGGGGGTTTACCGGGGAGCTGTTTTTT. It encodes CASSLDPRGFTGELFF.

This clonotype was detected only a few times. The rearrangement joins TRBV11-2 to TRBJ1-1; D not certain. The germline V gene encodes CDR1 SGHAT and CDR2 FQNNGV. The CDR3 sequence is 14 residues long. V was trimmed by 2 bases and J by 1 base, leaving 8 bases between them. This chain's CDR3 is CASSLQYRNTEAFF. The DNA for the CDR3 is TGTGCCAGCAGCTTACAGTACAGGAACACTGAAGCTTTCTTT. The variable domain in full, with the rest retrieved from reference TRBV11-2 and TRBJ1-1, is EAGVAQSPRYKIIEKRQSVAFWCNPISGHATLYWYQQILGQGPKLLIQFQNNGVVDDSQLPKDRFSAERLKGVDSTLKIQPAKLEDSAVYLCASSLQYRNTEAFFGQGTRLTVV.

This clonotype occurred many times. The CDR3 protein is CSIGTAPTNTEAFF. As DNA, the CDR3 is TGCAGCATCGGGACAGCTCCCACGAACACTGAAGCTTTCTTT. V gene TRBV29-1 combines with J gene TRBJ1-1; 7 bases fit TRBD1. This CDR3 comprises 14 residues. From germline, CDR1 is SQVTM and CDR2 ANQGSEA. The junction had 10 bases not matched to a gene; V was cut back by 8 bases and J by 1 base.

CDR3 region: CASSYVAGTEAFF. Written as DNA, the CDR3 is TGTGCCAGCAGCTACGTCGCGGGAACTGAAGCTTTCTTT. The chain links TRBV7-9 to TRBJ1-1; D is ambiguous. Germline CDR1 and CDR2: SEHNR and FQNEAQ (reference sequence). The CDR3 has 13 amino acids. The V end was cut by 4 bases, the J end by 5 bases, with 11 bases between.